The 29 T cell receptor beta chains given below trace back to one sample, sequenced in a study of human T cells and chemical hapten exposure. A single record per CDR3 protein comes from TCRdb applying MiXCR to the RACE reads. The table records 130,000 or so distinct CDR3 sequences, approximately 10% of them present only once. Sample time point: patch test 3, about 24 weeks after DPC sensitization. Treatment denoted: therapeutic diphenylcyclopropenone sensitization with weekly scalp DPC. This sample comprised whole blood, obtained in connection with sensitization to the hapten diphenylcyclopropenone (DPC). The receptors here all came from a woman in her forties or fifties with alopecia areata. Some clones in this sample may be carry-over from other donors' samples.

The chain employs TRBV7-2 and TRBJ2-2; D call uncertain. The CDR3 loop spans 16 amino acids. V lost 1 base and J lost 3, with 12 bases in between. Per the germline V gene, CDR1 is SGHTA and CDR2 is FQGNSA. This CDR3 is CASSLGFRRDTGELFF. CDR3 nucleotide sequence: TGTGCCAGCAGCTTAGGGTTCAGGAGAGACACCGGGGAGCTGTTTTTT.

This clonotype was detected only a few times. The chain has TRBV7-8 and TRBJ2-7; D is possibly TRBD2 (5 bases). The ends were cut back, 6 bases at V and 3 bases at J, with 21 bases in the middle. CDR3 length: 16 residues. Germline assignment: CDR1 SGHVS and CDR2 FQNEAQ. The CDR3 DNA sequence: TGTGCCAGCAGTCCCACTAGGATCACCTCCCGCTACGAGCAGTACTTC. Its protein product is CASSPTRITSRYEQYF.

This clonotype has a handful of counts. This chain joins TRBV7-2 and TRBJ1-5; D remains unclear. V was cut by 2 bases and J by 4 bases, with 9 bases left in between. CDR1 and CDR2 from the germline V gene are SGHTA and FQGNSA. The CDR3 is 14 residues long. The CDR3 DNA sequence: TGTGCCAGCAGCTTAACGGCAGTGAATCAGCCCCAGCATTTT. As protein: CASSLTAVNQPQHF.

V usage is TRBV5-1 and J usage is TRBJ2-5; D is possibly TRBD2 (6 bases). Germline V gives CDR1 SGHRS, CDR2 YFSETQ. The CDR3 extends over 16 amino acids. V was trimmed by 0 bases and J by 5 bases, leaving 17 bases between them. The CDR3 DNA reads as TGCGCCAGCAGCTTGGCCTTGAGGAGGGAACAGGAGACCCAGTACTTC. Translation: CASSLALRREQETQYF.

This chain connects TRBV29-1 to TRBJ2-7; 8 bases match TRBD1. The V gene's germline CDR1 is SQVTM and CDR2 ANQGSEA. Trimming cost V 7 bases and J 6 bases; bases outside gene matches: 14. The CDR3 runs to 14 residues. The CDR3 DNA sequence: TGCAGCGCGGGGACCGGGACAGGATTTAGCGAGCAGTACTTC. It is translated as CSAGTGTGFSEQYF.

The chain combines TRBV28 with TRBJ1-2; 9 bases map to TRBD1. Germline V gene sequence: CDR1 MDHEN, CDR2 SYDVKM. The junction had 10 bases not matched to a gene; V was cut back by 8 bases and J by 0 bases. The CDR3 length is 16 residues. The DNA of the CDR3 is TGTGCCAGCGGGACAACCCGGGACAGGGCTAACTATGGCTACACCTTC. It specifies CASGTTRDRANYGYTF.

This clonotype was seen ten or more times. The rearrangement uses TRBV2 and TRBJ2-6; TRBD1 agrees at 9 bases. V shed 5 bases, J shed 0 bases, and the junction held 5 bases outside the gene matches. Per germline, CDR1 SNHLY and CDR2 FYNNEI. The CDR3 extends over 17 amino acids. DNA of the CDR3: TGTGCCAGCAGTCGGGACAGGGCAAGCTCTGGGGCCAACGTCCTGACTTTC. Amino acids: CASSRDRASSGANVLTF. The full variable domain, its missing parts supplied by reference TRBV2 and TRBJ2-6, is EPEVTQTPSHQVTQMGQEVILRCVPISNHLYFYWYRQILGQKVEFLVSFYNNEISEKSEIFDDQFSVERPDGSNFTLKIRSTKLEDSAMYFCASSRDRASSGANVLTFGAGSRLTVL.

For the CDR3, the DNA is TGTGCTAGTGGTAGCGGAGATGAGCAGTTCTTC. Translating it yields CASGSGDEQFF. The rearrangement links TRBV12-5 to TRBJ2-1; D perhaps matches TRBD2 (5 bases). Deletions cut 5 bases from V and 8 bases from J, with 7 bases between. Germline V lookup: CDR1 LGHNT, CDR2 FRNRAP. The CDR3 length is 11 residues.

This clonotype was observed a handful of times. The chain recombines TRBV7-2 with TRBJ2-3; D could derive from TRBD1 or TRBD2 (5 bases each). Trimming pared 5 bases from V and 0 bases from J, leaving 18 bases between. Germline V lookup: CDR1 SGHTA, CDR2 FQGNSA. The CDR3 contains 17 residues. In DNA, the CDR3 is TGTGCCAGCAGCCCCAGGTCCGGGGCAAGTAGCACAGATACGCAGTATTTT. Amino acids: CASSPRSGASSTDTQYF.

This clonotype has only a few counts. CDR3 nucleotides: TGTGCCAGCAGCTTAGGGGCCTCCTACGAGCAGTACTTC. This gives the protein CASSLGASYEQYF. The V gene is TRBV5-6, the J gene TRBJ2-7; D perhaps matches TRBD1 (5 bases). The CDR3 has 13 residues. Germline CDR1 and CDR2: SGHDT and YYEEEE. V gave up 2 bases and J gave up 0 bases, with 6 bases separating them.

In its sample, this clonotype was seen a few times. V gene TRBV10-3 combines with J gene TRBJ2-7; the D gene is possibly TRBD2 (6 bases). Germline V lookup: CDR1 ENHRY, CDR2 SYGVKD. V lost 0 bases and J 9 bases, leaving 12 bases between the germline ends. This CDR3 has 13 amino acids. The CDR3 region is CAISESGGAVQYF. The CDR3, as DNA: TGTGCCATCAGTGAGTCGGGAGGTGCCGTGCAGTACTTC.

The chain is built from TRBV5-1 and TRBJ1-4, with D possibly TRBD1 on 5 matching bases. The germline V and J ends were trimmed by 4 bases and 8 bases, with 15 bases remaining between them. The CDR3 runs 14 residues. Germline-derived CDR1 and CDR2 are SGHRS and YFSETQ. In nucleotides, the CDR3 is TGCGCCAGCAGCCGGTGGGGCTTTGAGGAAAAACTGTTTTTT. Translation gives CASSRWGFEEKLFF.

This clonotype was counted ten times or more. CDR3 protein: CASPLAGEPPETQYF. CDR3 bases: TGTGCCAGCCCTCTGGCGGGGGAGCCCCCAGAGACCCAGTACTTC. This chain links TRBV7-9 with TRBJ2-5; 7 bases are a match to TRBD2. The CDR3 totals 15 residues. The V segment lost 8 bases and the J segment 4 bases; nucleotides outside the gene matches: 13. The germline V gene has CDR1 SEHNR and CDR2 FQNEAQ (reference sequence).

The V and J genes are TRBV5-1 and TRBJ2-5; D is ambiguous. V was trimmed by 7 bases and J by 1 base, leaving 11 bases between them. The CDR3 is made up of 13 amino acids. Germline CDR1 reads SGHRS; CDR2 reads YFSETQ. CDR3 protein: CASFLRPQETQYF. Written as DNA, the CDR3 is TGCGCCAGCTTCCTAAGGCCCCAAGAGACCCAGTACTTC.

This clonotype appeared a few times. DNA for the CDR3: TGCAGTGCTAGATCCGCTAGCGGGGGATCTCCCAGGGCAGATACGCAGTATTTT. The encoded protein is CSARSASGGSPRADTQYF. The chain joins TRBV20-1 to TRBJ2-3; 10 bases line up with TRBD2. The CDR3 consists of 18 residues. Germline CDR1 DFQATT, CDR2 SNEGSKA (reference sequence). Trimming took 2 bases from V and 4 from J; bases not matched to a gene: 15.

The gene calls are TRBV30 and TRBJ1-2, with no clear D. Germline V gene sequence: CDR1 GTSNPN, CDR2 SVGIG (reference sequence). Trimming took off 0 bases at V and 2 bases at J, with 10 bases between the two ends. The CDR3 extends over 14 amino acids. The CDR3 region has the DNA TGTGCCTGGAGTGTTTCCGGATCGAACTATGGCTACACCTTC. It codes for CAWSVSGSNYGYTF.

This clonotype was counted only a few times. CDR3 region: CSAREGTVNTDTQYF. CDR3 nucleotide sequence: TGCAGTGCTAGAGAGGGGACAGTAAACACAGATACGCAGTATTTT. The chain recombines TRBV20-1 with TRBJ2-3, with 7 bases lining up with TRBD1. The V gene end was trimmed by 0 bases and the J gene end by 2 bases; junction bases not matched to a gene: 5. This CDR3 is 15 amino acids long. From germline, CDR1 is DFQATT and CDR2 SNEGSKA (reference sequence).

The chain joins TRBV5-1 to TRBJ2-5, with TRBD1 matching 7 bases. This CDR3 contains 14 residues. Germline V gives CDR1 SGHRS, CDR2 YFSETQ. Trimming cost V 0 bases and J 5 bases; bases outside gene matches: 4. The CDR3 nucleotides read TGCGCCAGCAGCTTGGGGACAGGCTCGGAGACCCAGTACTTC. As protein: CASSLGTGSETQYF.

The gene calls are TRBV9 and TRBJ2-3, with a weak D call TRBD2 (7 bases). V lost 3 bases and J lost 0, with 14 bases in between. Germline values: CDR1 SGDLS, CDR2 YYNGEE. The CDR3 spans 16 residues. In DNA, the CDR3 is TGTGCCAGCAGCGCGAGGGGGGGAGAAAGCACAGATACGCAGTATTTT. Protein sequence: CASSARGGESTDTQYF.

In its sample, this clonotype was seen many times. This CDR3 reads CASSYGTSQTDTQYF. The DNA of the CDR3 is TGCGCCAGCAGCTACGGGACTAGCCAGACAGATACGCAGTATTTT. The chain joins TRBV5-1 to TRBJ2-3, with 9 bases identical to TRBD2. Germline V gene data show CDR1 as SGHRS and CDR2 as YFSETQ. V dropped 3 bases and J dropped 3; count of bases not matched to a gene: 5. The CDR3 is made up of 15 amino acids.

This clonotype came up a few times. This chain connects TRBV20-1 to TRBJ1-1; D is unclear. Germline V gives CDR1 DFQATT, CDR2 SNEGSKA (reference sequence). Trimming stripped 6 bases from V and 1 base from J, with 15 bases between. CDR3 size: 14 residues. The DNA for the CDR3 is TGCAGTGCGTACTCTATCGACGGGAACACTGAAGCTTTCTTT. Residues: CSAYSIDGNTEAFF.

The J gene is TRBJ1-1, the V gene TRBV20-1; unclear D gene. CDR3 length: 11 residues. V lost 8 bases and J 5 bases, leaving 12 bases between the germline ends. CDR1 is DFQATT, CDR2 SNEGSKA, per germline (reference sequence). The CDR3 DNA sequence: TGCAGTTCTGGCGTCGGGACTGAAGCTTTCTTT. Its translation is CSSGVGTEAFF.

J is TRBJ2-3 and V is TRBV7-9; D unresolved. The V and J ends lost 1 base and 4 bases respectively, with 9 bases between them. The germline CDR1 and CDR2 sequences are SEHNR and FQNEAQ (reference sequence). This CDR3 has 14 residues. CDR3 residues: CASSLVTAPDTQYF. CDR3 in DNA: TGTGCCAGCAGCTTAGTTACTGCCCCAGATACGCAGTATTTT. Full variable domain (missing parts from reference TRBV7-9 and TRBJ2-3): DTGVSQNPRHKITKRGQNVTFRCDPISEHNRLYWYRQTLGQGPEFLTYFQNEAQLEKSRLLSDRFSAERPKGSFSTLEIQRTEQGDSAMYLCASSLVTAPDTQYFGPGTRLTVL.

This clonotype was seen at least ten times. The chain has TRBV6-6 and TRBJ2-7, with 9 bases aligning to TRBD1. Germline assignment: CDR1 MNHNY and CDR2 SVGAGI (reference sequence). The CDR3 sequence is 16 residues long. V lost 4 bases and J lost 5; bases outside the gene matches: 12. The CDR3 DNA reads as TGTGCCAGCAGTTCCCATCCGGGACAGGGTTCCCACGAGCAGTACTTC. Amino acids: CASSSHPGQGSHEQYF.

This clonotype showed up just a few times. CDR3 in amino acids: CASSLGTGALNTEAFF. The CDR3 nucleotides are TGTGCCAGCAGTCTAGGGACAGGGGCCCTGAACACTGAAGCTTTCTTT. The J gene is TRBJ1-1, the V gene TRBV27; 10 positions match TRBD1. The CDR3 runs to 16 residues. J was trimmed by 0 bases and V by 5 bases; bases with no gene match: 6. From germline, CDR1 is MNHEY and CDR2 SMNVEV (reference sequence).

In this sample, this clonotype turned up a few times. The chain uses TRBV2 and TRBJ1-1; no clear D gene. Germline loops: CDR1 SNHLY, CDR2 FYNNEI. V shed 1 base and J shed 2 bases, with 8 bases lying between them. CDR3 length: 14 residues. CDR3 amino acids: CASSEGGVNTEAFF. The DNA of the CDR3 is TGTGCCAGCAGTGAAGGTGGGGTAAACACTGAAGCTTTCTTT.

This chain links TRBV11-2 with TRBJ2-2, with 10 nucleotides matching TRBD2. Germline CDR1 reads SGHAT; CDR2 reads FQNNGV. This CDR3 has 20 amino acids. V was pared by 5 bases and J by 2 bases, with 17 bases of the junction left unmatched. The CDR3 region is CASSPPWASGSLGNTGELFF. CDR3 DNA: TGTGCCAGCAGCCCTCCCTGGGCTAGCGGGAGTTTGGGTAACACCGGGGAGCTGTTTTTT.

This clonotype was seen more than once but under ten times. The chain links TRBV10-3 to TRBJ2-3; D call uncertain. The CDR3 is 13 amino acids. V lost 0 bases to trimming and J lost 8 bases, with 9 bases between them. Germline-derived CDR1 and CDR2 are ENHRY and SYGVKD. CDR3 coding DNA: TGTGCCATCAGTGAGTCTTCTAGTCCTACGCAGTATTTT. Protein: CAISESSSPTQYF.

There are a few counts of this clonotype. J is TRBJ2-7 and V is TRBV27; possibly TRBD1 for D (7 bases). Germline CDR1 is MNHEY and CDR2 is SMNVEV (reference sequence). V lost 6 bases to trimming and J lost 0 bases, with 12 bases between them. This CDR3 has 14 amino acids. CDR3 sequence (DNA): TGTGCCAGCAGCCCAGGGGGGCCCTCCTACGAGCAGTACTTC. It codes for CASSPGGPSYEQYF.